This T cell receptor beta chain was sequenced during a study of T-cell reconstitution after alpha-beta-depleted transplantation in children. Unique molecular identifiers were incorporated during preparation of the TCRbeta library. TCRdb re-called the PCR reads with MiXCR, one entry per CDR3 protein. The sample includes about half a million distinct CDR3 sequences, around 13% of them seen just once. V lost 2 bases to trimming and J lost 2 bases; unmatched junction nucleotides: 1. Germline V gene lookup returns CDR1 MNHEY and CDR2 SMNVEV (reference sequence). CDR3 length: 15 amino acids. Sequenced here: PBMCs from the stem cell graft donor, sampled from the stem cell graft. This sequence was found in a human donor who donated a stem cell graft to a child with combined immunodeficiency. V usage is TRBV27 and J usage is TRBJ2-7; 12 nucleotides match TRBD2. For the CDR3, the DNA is TGTGCCAGCAGTTTACGGACTAGCGGGGCCTACGAGCAGTACTTC. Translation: CASSLRTSGAYEQYF.